The 32 T cell receptor beta chains given below trace back to one sample, sequenced in a study of early T cells in non-severe SARS-CoV-2 infection. Each CDR3 protein gets one entry after TCRdb re-called the 5' RACE reads with MiXCR. The sample carries over 45,000 distinct CDR3 sequences, 7.7% recorded once. The material was whole blood, obtained at baseline. All receptors come from an adult who was a healthcare worker with PCR-confirmed SARS-CoV-2 infection or an uninfected control (not recorded which).

The rearrangement joins TRBV3-1 to TRBJ2-2; D not resolved. Trimming cost V 1 base and J 5 bases, with 5 bases left between them. In germline, CDR1 is LGHDT, CDR2 YNNKEL (reference sequence). The CDR3 is 13 residues long. CDR3 coding DNA: TGTGCCAGCAGCCAAGTGGGTACCGGGGAGCTGTTTTTT. It specifies CASSQVGTGELFF.

This clonotype was seen only a few times. This chain joins TRBV20-1 and TRBJ2-3, with TRBD2 identical over 8 bases. Germline V gives CDR1 DFQATT, CDR2 SNEGSKA (reference sequence). Germline trimming cut 2 bases from V and 9 bases from J; bases unmatched to any gene: 19. The CDR3 has 17 amino acids. For the CDR3, the DNA is TGCAGTGCTAGAAAGGTTCAGCGGGAGTTGATTCGGGGAACGCAGTATTTT. It encodes CSARKVQRELIRGTQYF.

This clonotype was counted a single time. This sequence joins TRBV13 and TRBJ2-7, with TRBD1 matching 12 bases. The ends lost 5 bases at V and 7 bases at J; junction bases unmatched: 9. The CDR3 runs to 15 residues. Germline CDR1 PRHDT, CDR2 FYEKMQ (reference sequence). The CDR3 region is CASSPRDRGLGEQYF. The CDR3 bases are TGTGCCAGCAGCCCAAGGGACAGGGGGCTAGGAGAGCAGTACTTC.

The CDR3 region is CASSYSDGRGYEQYF. As DNA, the CDR3 is TGTGCCAGCAGTTACTCGGACGGGAGAGGCTACGAGCAGTACTTC. This rearrangement joins TRBV6-5 to TRBJ2-7; the D gene is possibly TRBD2 (6 bases). The V gene lost 0 bases and the J gene lost 3 bases, with 12 bases spanning the gap. Germline CDR1 and CDR2: MNHEY and SVGAGI. The CDR3 length is 15 residues.

The V gene is TRBV10-3, the J gene TRBJ2-5, with 10 bases matching TRBD1. Trimming cost V 2 bases and J 6 bases; bases outside gene matches: 3. In germline, CDR1 is ENHRY, CDR2 SYGVKD. There are 14 residues in the CDR3. The CDR3 protein is CAISEGQGVKTQYF. As DNA, the CDR3 is TGTGCCATCAGTGAGGGACAGGGGGTAAAGACCCAGTACTTC.

In this sample, this clonotype turned up many times. The rearrangement joins TRBV19 to TRBJ2-4, with 7 positions matching TRBD2. There are 18 residues in the CDR3. V shed 5 bases and J 2 bases; nucleotides not matched to a gene: 15. Germline V gene data show CDR1 as LNHDA and CDR2 as SQIVND (reference sequence). The CDR3 reads CASSPIGRGSSSKNIQYF. CDR3 nucleotide sequence: TGTGCCAGTAGTCCCATTGGTCGCGGGAGTTCGTCCAAAAACATTCAGTACTTC.

The J gene is TRBJ2-1, the V gene TRBV12-5; possibly TRBD1 for D (5 bases). The CDR3 length is 13 residues. Trimming removed 4 bases at V and 6 bases at J, with 10 bases between. CDR1 is LGHNT and CDR2 is FRNRAP in the germline V gene. CDR3 sequence: CASGSGHVNEQFF. The CDR3 DNA reads as TGTGCTAGTGGTTCCGGACATGTCAATGAGCAGTTCTTC.

This clonotype was recorded many times. The V and J genes are TRBV12-3 or TRBV12-4 and TRBJ1-5; 7 bases match TRBD1. The CDR3 is 15 residues long. V gave up 5 bases and J gave up 4 bases; unmatched junction bases: 8. This CDR3 reads CASSDRRDSNQPQHF. The DNA of the CDR3 is TGTGCCAGCAGTGATCGCCGGGACAGTAATCAGCCCCAGCATTTT.

The chain joins TRBV29-1 to TRBJ2-3, with 11 bases identical to TRBD2. The CDR3 sequence is 13 residues long. Looked up from germline, CDR1 is SQVTM and CDR2 is ANQGSEA. J lost 6 bases, V lost 7 bases, and 6 bases had no gene match. This CDR3 is CSGRASGRDTQYF. The CDR3 nucleotides read TGCAGCGGGAGGGCTAGCGGGAGGGATACGCAGTATTTT.

The genes are TRBV7-9 and TRBJ1-6, with TRBD1 as a possible D gene (5 bases). The V end lost 8 bases, the J end lost 8 bases, and 16 bases lay between the germline ends. Germline-derived CDR1 and CDR2 are SEHNR and FQNEAQ (reference sequence). The CDR3 sequence is 14 residues long. In DNA form, the CDR3 reads TGTGCCAGCGGCTCCGACAGCGTGGATTCACCCCTCCACTTT. Its translation: CASGSDSVDSPLHF.

This clonotype was counted many times. The CDR3 here is CASSLFQGPYEQYF. The CDR3 DNA reads TGTGCCAGCAGTTTATTTCAGGGACCCTACGAGCAGTACTTC. The chain links TRBV28 to TRBJ2-7; D is perhaps TRBD1 or TRBD2 (5 bases each). V gave up 1 base and J gave up 2 bases, with 9 bases separating them. This CDR3 comprises 14 residues. Germline CDR1 MDHEN, CDR2 SYDVKM.

This clonotype was found many times. This chain links TRBV20-1 with TRBJ2-3; TRBD2 matches at 9 bases. Germline CDR1 DFQATT, CDR2 SNEGSKA (reference sequence). The CDR3 consists of 13 residues. The CDR3 region is CSAPGTSSDTQYF. The CDR3 nucleotides read TGCAGCGCCCCCGGGACTAGCTCAGATACGCAGTATTTT.

The chain couples TRBV5-1 to TRBJ2-5; TRBD2 is a possible D gene (6 bases). CDR3 length: 14 residues. Trimming removed 5 bases from V and 2 bases from J, with 13 bases in between. Germline-derived CDR1 and CDR2 are SGHRS and YFSETQ. The CDR3 spells CASRFISGQETQYF. In DNA, the CDR3 is TGCGCCAGCAGGTTTATTAGCGGACAAGAGACCCAGTACTTC.

Points on this clonotype: The junction differs from germline at one of its ends, possibly a read error. The chain employs TRBV6-1 and TRBJ2-6, with D possibly being TRBD1 (6 bases). CDR1 is MNHNS, CDR2 SASEGT, per germline. The CDR3 contains 12 residues. DNA for the CDR3: TGTGCCAGCAGTGCAACACAGACAGGTTACTCCTTC. It translates to CASSATQTGYSF.

This clonotype was recorded many times. This chain uses TRBV9 with TRBJ2-2; no firm D call. V lost 3 bases, J lost 3 bases, and 9 bases lay in between. This CDR3 region has 14 residues. CDR1 and CDR2 from the germline V gene are SGDLS and YYNGEE. The CDR3 spells CASSGRSDTGELFF. CDR3 coding DNA: TGTGCCAGCAGCGGGAGAAGTGACACCGGGGAGCTGTTTTTT.

This clonotype was counted only a few times. J is TRBJ2-1 and V is TRBV7-9, with D possibly TRBD2 on 5 matching bases. This CDR3 region has 17 residues. CDR1 SEHNR and CDR2 FQNEAQ come from the germline V gene (reference sequence). The V end was cut by 1 base, the J end by 5 bases, with 18 bases between. This CDR3 reads CASSLVPSGGPNNEQFF. The DNA for the CDR3 is TGTGCCAGCAGCTTAGTACCCTCAGGAGGACCTAACAATGAGCAGTTCTTC.

The V gene is TRBV7-2, the J gene TRBJ1-5; D uncertain. CDR1 is SGHTA and CDR2 is FQGNSA in the germline V gene. The length of the CDR3 is 15 residues. Trimming shortened V by 1 base and J by 0 bases, and 7 bases separated the two germline ends. The CDR3 DNA follows: TGTGCCAGCAGCTTAGTTCAGAATAGCAATCAGCCCCAGCATTTT. Translated: CASSLVQNSNQPQHF. Full variable domain (remainder filled in from reference TRBV7-2 and TRBJ1-5): GAGVSQSPSNKVTEKGKDVELRCDPISGHTALYWYRQSLGQGLEFLIYFQGNSAPDKSGLPSDRFSAERTGGSVSTLTIQRTQQEDSAVYLCASSLVQNSNQPQHFGDGTRLSIL.

This chain uses TRBV30 with TRBJ2-7; the D is unclear. With 0 bases removed from V and 4 bases from J, the gap between germline ends came to 4 bases. The CDR3 covers 11 residues. From germline, CDR1 is GTSNPN and CDR2 SVGIG (reference sequence). CDR3 region: CAWSVQYEQYF. The DNA of the CDR3 is TGTGCCTGGAGTGTACAATACGAGCAGTACTTC.

This clonotype has just a few counts. The chain is built from TRBV3-1 and TRBJ2-7, with 10 bases matching TRBD1. The CDR3 length is 15 residues. The ends lost 1 base at V and 1 base at J; junction bases unmatched: 1. CDR1 and CDR2 (germline): LGHDT, YNNKEL (reference sequence). The CDR3: CASSQGDRGSYEQYF. The CDR3 coding sequence is TGTGCCAGCAGCCAAGGGGACAGGGGATCCTACGAGCAGTACTTC.

The rearrangement links TRBV3-1 to TRBJ2-1; 8 positions agree with TRBD2. Trimming removed 1 base from V and 1 base from J; junction bases left unmatched: 3. The CDR3 has 16 residues. CDR1 and CDR2 (germline): LGHDT, YNNKEL (reference sequence). The CDR3 region has the DNA TGTGCCAGCAGCCAAGTAGGGACTAGTTCCTACAATGAGCAGTTCTTC. Translating gives CASSQVGTSSYNEQFF.

The genes are TRBV18 and TRBJ1-6; 7 bases align to TRBD1. V was clipped by 4 bases and J by 7 bases; unmatched bases: 7. Germline lookup yields CDR1 KGHSH and CDR2 LQKENI. The CDR3 has 15 residues. The CDR3 region has the DNA TGTGCCAGCTCACTAATGGGACAGCGGAATTCACCCCTCCACTTT. Protein: CASSLMGQRNSPLHF.

This clonotype was seen only a few times. V gene TRBV12-3 or TRBV12-4 combines with J gene TRBJ2-7, with TRBD2 matching 14 bases. This CDR3 is built from 15 residues. Trimming at V came to 6 bases and at J to 4 bases, leaving 5 bases not matched to a gene. The CDR3 DNA is TGTGCCAGCAGCGGGGGACTAGCGGGGGCTTACGAGCAGTACTTC. Amino acids: CASSGGLAGAYEQYF.

This clonotype was counted many times. The chain joins TRBV18 to TRBJ2-1; D is possibly TRBD2 (5 bases). Trimming left V 3 bases short and J 8 bases short, with 14 bases between. The V gene's germline CDR1 is KGHSH and CDR2 LQKENI. The CDR3 spans 14 residues. Here the CDR3 DNA reads TGTGCCAGCTCACCCGGGTCCCTGGAGGATGAGCAGTTCTTC. This encodes CASSPGSLEDEQFF. Based on the CDR3 plus reference TRBV18 and TRBJ2-1, the full variable domain is NAGVMQNPRHLVRRRGQEARLRCSPMKGHSHVYWYRQLPEEGLKFMVYLQKENIIDESGMPKERFSAEFPKEGPSILRIQQVVRGDSAAYFCASSPGSLEDEQFFGPGTRLTVL.

A few counts support this clonotype. The rearrangement links TRBV12-3 or TRBV12-4 to TRBJ2-1, with 9 bases identical to TRBD1. The V gene end was trimmed by 7 bases and the J gene end by 4 bases; junction bases not matched to a gene: 5. The CDR3 is made up of 14 amino acids. CDR3 in DNA: TGTGCCAGCACCCGACAGGGGGGATACAATGAGCAGTTCTTC. As protein: CASTRQGGYNEQFF.

This chain connects TRBV28 to TRBJ1-3, with D perhaps TRBD1 (6 bases). Deletions cut 6 bases from V and 0 bases from J, with 12 bases between. Germline V gene data show CDR1 as MDHEN and CDR2 as SYDVKM. CDR3 size: 15 residues. This chain's CDR3 is CASRWDTYSGNTIYF. The CDR3 bases are TGTGCCAGCAGATGGGACACCTACTCTGGAAACACCATATATTTT.

The chain is built from TRBV5-1 and TRBJ2-7, with D tentatively TRBD2 (6 bases). Germline V gene data show CDR1 as SGHRS and CDR2 as YFSETQ. Trimming pared 4 bases from V and 3 bases from J, leaving 8 bases between. This CDR3 comprises 12 residues. Written as DNA, the CDR3 is TGCGCCAGCAGCATGGAGGGCTACGAGCAGTACTTC. Amino acids: CASSMEGYEQYF.

This clonotype was found a few times. The chain couples TRBV20-1 to TRBJ1-2; the match to TRBD1 covers 7 bases. Germline values: CDR1 DFQATT, CDR2 SNEGSKA (reference sequence). The CDR3 has 14 amino acids. V lost 6 bases and J lost 4; bases outside the gene matches: 11. The DNA for the CDR3 is TGCAGTGCACTGACAGGGTCATTGGGCTATGGCTACACCTTC. Amino acid sequence: CSALTGSLGYGYTF.

In this sample, this clonotype turned up a few times. V is TRBV11-2 and J is TRBJ2-3, with TRBD1 identical over 8 bases. Looked up from germline, CDR1 is SGHAT and CDR2 is FQNNGV. The V gene end was trimmed by 5 bases and the J gene end by 0 bases; junction bases not matched to a gene: 4. The CDR3 spans 15 residues. CDR3 nucleotide sequence: TGTGCCAGCAGCGTACGGGACAGGAGCACAGATACGCAGTATTTT. Its protein is CASSVRDRSTDTQYF. Drawing the rest from reference TRBV11-2 and TRBJ2-3, the complete variable domain is EAGVAQSPRYKIIEKRQSVAFWCNPISGHATLYWYQQILGQGPKLLIQFQNNGVVDDSQLPKDRFSAERLKGVDSTLKIQPAKLEDSAVYLCASSVRDRSTDTQYFGPGTRLTVL.

This clonotype was detected many times. The rearrangement uses TRBV28 and TRBJ1-3; D not certain. The CDR3 has 13 amino acids. Germline V lookup: CDR1 MDHEN, CDR2 SYDVKM. Trimming left V 5 bases short and J 9 bases short, with 14 bases between. The chain's CDR3 is CASSPIGTRTIYF. The CDR3 nucleotides are TGTGCCAGCAGTCCTATAGGCACTCGCACCATATATTTT.

V is TRBV20-1 and J is TRBJ2-1, with a possible D match to TRBD2 (6 bases). Looked up from germline, CDR1 is DFQATT and CDR2 is SNEGSKA (reference sequence). This CDR3 comprises 16 residues. With 4 bases removed from V and 5 bases from J, the gap between germline ends came to 21 bases. CDR3: CSATDGSANLHNEQFF. The CDR3, as DNA: TGCAGTGCTACCGACGGGAGTGCAAACCTCCACAATGAGCAGTTCTTC.

The chain combines TRBV7-3 with TRBJ2-2, with D perhaps matching TRBD2 (6 bases). Trimming took 5 bases from V and 4 from J, leaving 20 bases between them. CDR3 length: 17 residues. CDR1 is SGHTA, CDR2 FQGTGA, per germline. CDR3 sequence: CASSLPGATAGTGELFF. The CDR3 DNA is TGTGCCAGCAGCCTTCCGGGAGCCACAGCGGGCACCGGGGAGCTGTTTTTT.

The chain employs TRBV12-3 or TRBV12-4 and TRBJ1-6, with D possibly being TRBD1 (6 bases). CDR3 size: 15 residues. V gave up 7 bases and J gave up 10 bases, with 20 bases separating them. CDR3 loop: CASMPRGGRGSPLHF. For the CDR3, the DNA is TGTGCCAGCATGCCTCGTGGGGGGCGAGGATCACCCCTCCACTTT.